This record covers a single T cell receptor (beta chain). This CDR3 has 14 amino acids. CDR1 SGHRS and CDR2 YFSETQ come from the germline V gene. V lost 1 base, J lost 4 bases, and 4 bases stayed unmatched. This sample was included in a study of control samples from healthy donors and cancer patients. Sequencing used immunoSEQ multiplex PCR; TCRdb keeps in-frame clones, though not all of them. The data contain 100,000 to 120,000 clones, 70% to 90% of them seen just once; the ten biggest clones take up roughly 4%. The gene calls are TRBV5-1 and TRBJ1-1; 7 bases align to TRBD1. Sequencing input: PBMCs. This clonotype was obtained from a woman aged 60-75 years with lung cancer. CDR3 bases: TGCGCCAGCAGCTTGTCCCAGGGGGGCACTGAAGCTTTCTTT. The encoded protein is CASSLSQGGTEAFF.